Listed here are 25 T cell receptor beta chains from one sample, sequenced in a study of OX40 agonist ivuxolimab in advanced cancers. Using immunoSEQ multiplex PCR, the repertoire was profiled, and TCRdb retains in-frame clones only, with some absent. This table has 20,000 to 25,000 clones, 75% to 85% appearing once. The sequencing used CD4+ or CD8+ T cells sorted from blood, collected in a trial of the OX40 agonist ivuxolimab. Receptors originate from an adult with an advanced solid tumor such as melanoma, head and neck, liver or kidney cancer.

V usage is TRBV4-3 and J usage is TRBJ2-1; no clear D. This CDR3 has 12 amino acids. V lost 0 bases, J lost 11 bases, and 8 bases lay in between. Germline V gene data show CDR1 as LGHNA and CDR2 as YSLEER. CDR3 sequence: CASSQDLGKQFF. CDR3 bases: TGCGCCAGCAGCCAAGATCTGGGCAAGCAGTTCTTC.

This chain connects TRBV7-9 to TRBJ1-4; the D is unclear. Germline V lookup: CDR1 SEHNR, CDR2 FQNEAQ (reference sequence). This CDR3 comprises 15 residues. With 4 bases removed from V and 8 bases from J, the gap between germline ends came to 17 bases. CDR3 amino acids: CASSSGRPTGEKLFF. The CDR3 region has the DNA TGTGCCAGCAGCTCCGGACGGCCAACGGGAGAAAAACTGTTTTTT. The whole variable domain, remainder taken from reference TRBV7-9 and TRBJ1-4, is DTGVSQNPRHKITKRGQNVTFRCDPISEHNRLYWYRQTLGQGPEFLTYFQNEAQLEKSRLLSDRFSAERPKGSFSTLEIQRTEQGDSAMYLCASSSGRPTGEKLFFGSGTQLSVL.

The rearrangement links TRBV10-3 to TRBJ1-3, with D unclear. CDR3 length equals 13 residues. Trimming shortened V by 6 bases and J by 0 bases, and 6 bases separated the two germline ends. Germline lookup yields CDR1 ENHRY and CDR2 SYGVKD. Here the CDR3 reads CAIREGSGNTIYF. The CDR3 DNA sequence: TGTGCCATCAGGGAGGGCTCTGGAAACACCATATATTTT.

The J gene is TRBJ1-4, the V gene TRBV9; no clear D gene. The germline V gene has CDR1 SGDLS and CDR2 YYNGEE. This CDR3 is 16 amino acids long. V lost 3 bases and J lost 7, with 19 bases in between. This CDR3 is CASSATPEARSEKLFF. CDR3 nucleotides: TGTGCCAGCAGCGCCACCCCGGAGGCCCGGAGTGAAAAACTGTTTTTT.

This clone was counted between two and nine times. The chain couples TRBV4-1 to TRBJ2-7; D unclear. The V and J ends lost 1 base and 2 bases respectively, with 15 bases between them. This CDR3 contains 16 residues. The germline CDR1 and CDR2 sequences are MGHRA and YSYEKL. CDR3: CASSQGGFTFTYEQYF. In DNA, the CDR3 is TGCGCCAGCAGCCAAGGCGGATTCACCTTCACCTACGAGCAGTACTTC.

The CDR3 DNA reads as TGTGCCAGCAGCTTGGAATATGGGGCCGGGGAGCTGTTTTTT. It specifies CASSLEYGAGELFF. The chain couples TRBV7-6 to TRBJ2-2, with D unclear. Germline-derived CDR1 and CDR2 are SGHVS and FNYEAQ. The V gene lost 3 bases and the J gene lost 6 bases, with 11 bases spanning the gap. The CDR3 has 14 residues.

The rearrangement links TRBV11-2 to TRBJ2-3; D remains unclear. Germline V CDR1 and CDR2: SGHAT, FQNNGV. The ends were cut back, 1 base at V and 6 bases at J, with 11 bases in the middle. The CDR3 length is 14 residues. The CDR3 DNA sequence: TGTGCCAGCAGCTTAGGTGCTGGGGTGGATACGCAGTATTTT. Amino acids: CASSLGAGVDTQYF.

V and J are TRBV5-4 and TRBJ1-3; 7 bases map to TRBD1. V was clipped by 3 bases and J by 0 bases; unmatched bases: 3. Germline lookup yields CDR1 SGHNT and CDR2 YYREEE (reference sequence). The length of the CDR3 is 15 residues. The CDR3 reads CASSSPGGSGNTIYF. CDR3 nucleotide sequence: TGTGCCAGCAGCTCGCCAGGGGGCTCTGGAAACACCATATATTTT.

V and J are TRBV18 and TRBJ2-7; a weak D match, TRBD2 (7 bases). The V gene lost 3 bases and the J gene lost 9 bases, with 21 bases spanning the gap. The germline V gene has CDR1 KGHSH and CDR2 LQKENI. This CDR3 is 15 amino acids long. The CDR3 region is CASSPGTPEAGAQYF. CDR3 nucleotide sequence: TGTGCCAGCTCACCCGGGACACCGGAGGCGGGGGCGCAGTACTTC. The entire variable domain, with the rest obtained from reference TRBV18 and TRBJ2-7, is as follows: NAGVMQNPRHLVRRRGQEARLRCSPMKGHSHVYWYRQLPEEGLKFMVYLQKENIIDESGMPKERFSAEFPKEGPSILRIQQVVRGDSAAYFCASSPGTPEAGAQYFGPGTRLTVT.

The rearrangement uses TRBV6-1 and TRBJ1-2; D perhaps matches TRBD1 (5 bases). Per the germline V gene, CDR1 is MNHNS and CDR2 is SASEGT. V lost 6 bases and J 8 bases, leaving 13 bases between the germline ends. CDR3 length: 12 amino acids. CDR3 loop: CASSFSGSGYTF. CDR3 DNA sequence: TGTGCCAGCAGCTTCTCAGGGTCGGGCTACACCTTC.

The CDR3 nucleotides read TGTGCCAGCAGTAGTGCCCTCGGGGGGTCACCCCTCCACTTT. It specifies CASSSALGGSPLHF. The J gene is TRBJ1-6, the V gene TRBV6-5, with a weak D call TRBD1 (5 bases). This CDR3 has 14 residues. The V gene lost 5 bases and the J gene lost 10 bases, with 15 bases spanning the gap. CDR1 MNHEY and CDR2 SVGAGI come from the germline V gene.

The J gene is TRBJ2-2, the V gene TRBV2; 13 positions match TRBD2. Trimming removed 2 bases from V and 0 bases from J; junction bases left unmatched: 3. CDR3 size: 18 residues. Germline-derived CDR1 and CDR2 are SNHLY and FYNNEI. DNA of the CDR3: TGTGCCAGCAGTGAAAGAGGACTAGCGGGGGCGAACACCGGGGAGCTGTTTTTT. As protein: CASSERGLAGANTGELFF.

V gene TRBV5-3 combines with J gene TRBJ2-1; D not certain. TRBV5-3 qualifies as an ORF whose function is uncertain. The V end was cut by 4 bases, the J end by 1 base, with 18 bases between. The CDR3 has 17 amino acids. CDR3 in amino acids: CARSLEMGPYSYNEQFF. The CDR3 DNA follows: TGTGCCAGAAGCCTGGAAATGGGCCCTTATTCCTACAATGAGCAGTTCTTC.

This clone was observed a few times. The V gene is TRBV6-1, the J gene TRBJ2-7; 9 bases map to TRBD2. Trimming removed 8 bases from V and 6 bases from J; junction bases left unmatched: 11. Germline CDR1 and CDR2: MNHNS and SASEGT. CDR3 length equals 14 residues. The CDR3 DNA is TGTGCCAGCGTCCGTAGCGGGGGAAGCGCCGAGCAGTACTTC. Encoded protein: CASVRSGGSAEQYF.

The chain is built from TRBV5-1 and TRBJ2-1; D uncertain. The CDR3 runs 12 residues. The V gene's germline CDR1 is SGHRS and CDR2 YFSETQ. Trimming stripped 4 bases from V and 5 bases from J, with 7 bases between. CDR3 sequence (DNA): TGCGCCAGCAGCCCCCTCAACAATGAGCAGTTCTTC. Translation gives CASSPLNNEQFF.

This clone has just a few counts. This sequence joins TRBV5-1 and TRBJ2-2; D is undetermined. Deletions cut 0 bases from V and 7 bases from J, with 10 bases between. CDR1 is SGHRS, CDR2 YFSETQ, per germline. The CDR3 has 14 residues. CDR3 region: CASSLDQADGELFF. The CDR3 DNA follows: TGCGCCAGCAGCTTGGATCAGGCCGACGGGGAGCTGTTTTTT.

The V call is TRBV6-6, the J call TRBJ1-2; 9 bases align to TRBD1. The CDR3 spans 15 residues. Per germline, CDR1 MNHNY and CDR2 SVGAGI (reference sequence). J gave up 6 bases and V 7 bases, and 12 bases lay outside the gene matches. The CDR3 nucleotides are TGTGCCAGCATCAAGCACGAGGACAGGGGAGATGGCTACACCTTC. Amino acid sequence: CASIKHEDRGDGYTF.

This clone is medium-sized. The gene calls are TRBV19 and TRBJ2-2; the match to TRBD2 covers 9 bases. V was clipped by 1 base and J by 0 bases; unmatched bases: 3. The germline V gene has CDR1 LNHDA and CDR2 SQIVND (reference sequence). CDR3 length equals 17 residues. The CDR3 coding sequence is TGTGCCAGTAGTATAGGGGCTAGCGGGGCGAACACCGGGGAGCTGTTTTTT. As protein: CASSIGASGANTGELFF.

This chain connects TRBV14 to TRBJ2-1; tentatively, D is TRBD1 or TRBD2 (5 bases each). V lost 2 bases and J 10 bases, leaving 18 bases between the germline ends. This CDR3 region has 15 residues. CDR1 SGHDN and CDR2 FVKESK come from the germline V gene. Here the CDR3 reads CASSQLLTGPGEQFF. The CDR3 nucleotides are TGTGCCAGCAGCCAACTCCTCACGGGGCCCGGCGAGCAGTTCTTC.

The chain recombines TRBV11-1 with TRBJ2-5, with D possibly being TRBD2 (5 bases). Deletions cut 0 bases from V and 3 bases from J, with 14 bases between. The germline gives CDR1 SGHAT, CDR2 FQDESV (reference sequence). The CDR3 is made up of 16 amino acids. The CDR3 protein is CASSLARAGAKETQYF. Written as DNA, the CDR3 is TGTGCCAGCAGCTTAGCGAGGGCAGGTGCTAAAGAGACCCAGTACTTC.

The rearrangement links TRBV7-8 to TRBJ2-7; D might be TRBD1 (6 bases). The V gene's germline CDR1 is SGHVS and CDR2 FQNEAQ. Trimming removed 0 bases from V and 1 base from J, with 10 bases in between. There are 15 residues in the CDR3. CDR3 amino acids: CASSLAQGWSYEQYF. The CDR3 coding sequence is TGTGCCAGCAGCTTAGCACAGGGTTGGTCCTACGAGCAGTACTTC.

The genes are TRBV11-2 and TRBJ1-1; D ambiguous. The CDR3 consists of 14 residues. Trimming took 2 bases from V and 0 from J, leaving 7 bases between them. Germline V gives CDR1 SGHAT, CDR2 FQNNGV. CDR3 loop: CASSLQGMNTEAFF. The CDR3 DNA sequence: TGTGCCAGCAGCTTACAAGGGATGAACACTGAAGCTTTCTTT.

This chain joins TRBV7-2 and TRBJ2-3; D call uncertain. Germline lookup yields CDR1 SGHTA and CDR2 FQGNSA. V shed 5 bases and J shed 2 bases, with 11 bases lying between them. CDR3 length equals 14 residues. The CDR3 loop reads CASSPWGATDTQYF. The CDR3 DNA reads TGTGCCAGCAGCCCGTGGGGTGCCACAGATACGCAGTATTTT.

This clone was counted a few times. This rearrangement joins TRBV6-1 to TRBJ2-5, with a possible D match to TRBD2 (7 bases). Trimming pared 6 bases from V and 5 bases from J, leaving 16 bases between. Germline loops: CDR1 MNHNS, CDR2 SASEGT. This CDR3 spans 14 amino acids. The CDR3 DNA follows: TGTGCCAGCAGACTCAGGGGAGGGGGTGAGACCCAGTACTTC. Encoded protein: CASRLRGGGETQYF.

As DNA, the CDR3 is TGTGCCATCAGGGGGAATGGTAATTCACCCCTCCACTTT. Residues: CAIRGNGNSPLHF. This chain connects TRBV10-3 to TRBJ1-6; no reliable D call. V lost 6 bases and J lost 6, with 9 bases in between. The length of the CDR3 is 13 residues. The germline CDR1 and CDR2 sequences are ENHRY and SYGVKD.